The 32 T cell receptor beta chains in this list originate from one sample, sequenced in a study of cytomegalovirus exposure and HLA in healthy donors. PCR employed 60 Vbeta and 13 Jbeta primers. The assay was immunoSEQ multiplex PCR, and TCRdb's table has in-frame clones only and misses some. The data show 150,000 to 200,000 clones, with about four fifths seen just once and 0.35% to 0.5% held by the top ten. Input material: PBMCs. These receptors were obtained from a male donor in good health and CMV-seropositive.

This chain uses TRBV7-2 with TRBJ2-5; TRBD1 matches at 8 bases. V dropped 5 bases and J dropped 6; count of bases not matched to a gene: 5. The CDR3 sequence is 13 residues long. Germline assignment: CDR1 SGHTA and CDR2 FQGNSA. CDR3 residues: CASSPRTGKTQYF. The CDR3 region has the DNA TGTGCCAGCAGCCCGCGGACAGGGAAGACCCAGTACTTC. Variable domain in full (rest from reference TRBV7-2 and TRBJ2-5): GAGVSQSPSNKVTEKGKDVELRCDPISGHTALYWYRQSLGQGLEFLIYFQGNSAPDKSGLPSDRFSAERTGGSVSTLTIQRTQQEDSAVYLCASSPRTGKTQYFGPGTRLLVL.

V and J are TRBV4-1 and TRBJ1-1; 7 bases match TRBD1. This CDR3 comprises 16 residues. V was pared by 1 base and J by 0 bases, with 5 bases of the junction left unmatched. Germline assignment: CDR1 MGHRA and CDR2 YSYEKL. The CDR3 sequence: CASSQGNRGMNTEAFF. The CDR3 bases are TGCGCCAGCAGCCAAGGCAACAGGGGAATGAACACTGAAGCTTTCTTT.

The chain joins TRBV5-6 to TRBJ1-1; D is perhaps TRBD1 (6 bases). V lost 4 bases to trimming and J lost 4 bases, with 14 bases between them. Looked up from germline, CDR1 is SGHDT and CDR2 is YYEEEE. The CDR3 extends over 14 amino acids. The CDR3 protein is CASSGWPGVTEAFF. DNA of the CDR3: TGTGCCAGCAGCGGGTGGCCAGGGGTCACTGAAGCTTTCTTT.

V gene TRBV27 combines with J gene TRBJ2-5; a weak D match, TRBD1 (6 bases). The J call may be incorrect, as the DNA end agrees better with TRBJ2-7. This CDR3 comprises 16 residues. Germline CDR1 is MNHEY and CDR2 is SMNVEV (reference sequence). In DNA form, the CDR3 reads TGTGCCAGCAGTTTCCTCCCAGGGGCCCGCCCCTACGAGCAGTACTTC. It yields the protein CASSFLPGARPYEQYF.

The chain recombines TRBV7-2 with TRBJ1-2, with 9 bases identical to TRBD1. Per the germline V gene, CDR1 is SGHTA and CDR2 is FQGNSA. The CDR3 loop spans 13 amino acids. J lost 9 bases, V lost 7 bases, and 9 bases had no gene match. This CDR3 reads CASTIQGAISYTF. As DNA, the CDR3 is TGTGCCAGCACCATACAGGGGGCCATCAGCTACACCTTC.

This clone appeared once. The chain uses TRBV19 and TRBJ1-6; TRBD1 aligns across 7 bases. The CDR3 covers 15 residues. The germline CDR1 and CDR2 sequences are LNHDA and SQIVND (reference sequence). The V and J ends lost 5 bases and 7 bases, in that order; junction bases with no gene match: 8. Here the CDR3 DNA reads TGTGCCAGTAGTGAACAGGGGACGGGGAATTCACCCCTCCACTTT. As protein: CASSEQGTGNSPLHF.

The rearrangement joins TRBV7-3 to TRBJ2-3, with D perhaps matching TRBD2 (5 bases). V lost 4 bases and J lost 1, with 18 bases in between. From germline, CDR1 is SGHTA and CDR2 FQGTGA. The CDR3 covers 17 residues. The DNA of the CDR3 is TGTGCCAGCAGCTCTCCCCCTGAGGCCGGGGGCACAGATACGCAGTATTTT. Encoded protein: CASSSPPEAGGTDTQYF.

The gene calls are TRBV9 and TRBJ1-3; TRBD1 matches 8 bases. The CDR3 consists of 16 residues. Looked up from germline, CDR1 is SGDLS and CDR2 is YYNGEE. The J segment lost 3 bases and the V segment lost 0 bases, leaving 5 bases of the junction unmatched. Here the CDR3 reads CASSVAQGAGGNTIYF. The CDR3 DNA reads TGTGCCAGCAGCGTAGCGCAGGGGGCAGGTGGAAACACCATATATTTT.

This sequence joins TRBV6-1 and TRBJ2-3; D might be TRBD2 (6 bases). The CDR3 is made up of 16 amino acids. Germline V gene lookup returns CDR1 MNHNS and CDR2 SASEGT. The V end lost 1 base, the J end lost 6 bases, and 17 bases lay between the germline ends. CDR3 sequence: CASSEGARLGPDTQYF. CDR3 DNA: TGTGCCAGCAGTGAAGGAGCGAGACTAGGTCCCGATACGCAGTATTTT.

The chain uses TRBV6-5 and TRBJ2-7, with TRBD2 matching over 9 bases. CDR3 length equals 15 residues. The V gene's germline CDR1 is MNHEY and CDR2 SVGAGI. The J segment lost 2 bases and the V segment lost 2 bases, leaving 4 bases of the junction unmatched. Written as DNA, the CDR3 is TGTGCCAGCAGTTACACACTAGCGGGTCCCTACGAGCAGTACTTC. As protein: CASSYTLAGPYEQYF.

This rearrangement joins TRBV19 to TRBJ2-2; D may be TRBD2 (6 bases). The CDR3 is 14 amino acids. V was cut by 7 bases and J by 2 bases, with 11 bases left in between. Germline V gene sequence: CDR1 LNHDA, CDR2 SQIVND (reference sequence). Written as DNA, the CDR3 is TGTGCCAGTATCGGGACTCCTAACACCGGGGAGCTGTTTTTT. Translated: CASIGTPNTGELFF.

The V call is TRBV7-9, the J call TRBJ2-1; D remains unclear. The CDR3 extends over 14 amino acids. From germline, CDR1 is SEHNR and CDR2 FQNEAQ (reference sequence). Trimming shortened V by 2 bases and J by 0 bases, and 5 bases separated the two germline ends. DNA of the CDR3: TGTGCCAGCAGCTTACAGGCCTCCTACAATGAGCAGTTCTTC. Protein sequence: CASSLQASYNEQFF.

In its sample, this clone was seen a few times. The chain couples TRBV6-1 to TRBJ2-1; 8 bases agree with TRBD1. V lost 7 bases and J lost 9; bases outside the gene matches: 8. The germline gives CDR1 MNHNS, CDR2 SASEGT. This CDR3 is 13 amino acids long. The CDR3 sequence: CASTGQGAGEQFF. As DNA, the CDR3 is TGTGCCAGCACCGGTCAGGGGGCGGGTGAGCAGTTCTTC.

The rearrangement uses TRBV7-7 and TRBJ2-5; 7 bases are shared with TRBD1. In germline, CDR1 is SSHAT, CDR2 FNYEAQ (reference sequence). Germline trimming cut 4 bases from V and 3 bases from J; bases unmatched to any gene: 8. The CDR3 has 15 amino acids. CDR3 in DNA: TGTGCCAGCAGCTCCACCGGGACAGCAAAAGAGACCCAGTACTTC. Translation gives CASSSTGTAKETQYF.

The genes are TRBV6-6 and TRBJ2-5; 7 positions agree with TRBD1. CDR1 is MNHNY and CDR2 is SVGAGI in the germline V gene (reference sequence). V lost 7 bases to trimming and J lost 3 bases; unmatched junction nucleotides: 5. The CDR3 loop spans 13 amino acids. CDR3 region: CASTFTGEETQYF. For the CDR3, the DNA is TGTGCCAGCACCTTCACAGGGGAAGAGACCCAGTACTTC.

The chain employs TRBV4-2 and TRBJ2-1; D is ambiguous. Between the trimmed V and J ends, which lost 4 bases and 0 bases, there was a span of 13 bases. The length of the CDR3 is 16 residues. The germline V gene encodes CDR1 LGHNA and CDR2 YNFKEQ. For the CDR3, the DNA is TGTGCCAGCAGCCTAGAAACCCTTAGCTCCTACAATGAGCAGTTCTTC. This gives the protein CASSLETLSSYNEQFF.

The rearrangement links TRBV29-1 to TRBJ1-5; 8 nucleotides line up with TRBD1. Trimming removed 4 bases from V and 7 bases from J; junction bases left unmatched: 9. Germline CDR1 is SQVTM and CDR2 is ANQGSEA. The CDR3 has 14 amino acids. CDR3 sequence reads: CSVAPAGGQQPQHF. Here the CDR3 DNA reads TGCAGCGTTGCCCCCGCAGGGGGCCAACAGCCCCAGCATTTT.

J is TRBJ1-2 and V is TRBV19; D gene uncertain. Trimming shortened V by 8 bases and J by 1 base, and 11 bases separated the two germline ends. Germline V gene sequence: CDR1 LNHDA, CDR2 SQIVND (reference sequence). This CDR3 spans 13 amino acids. The CDR3 region is CASVSPINYGYTF. The CDR3 region has the DNA TGTGCCAGTGTTAGTCCCATTAACTATGGCTACACCTTC.

The CDR3 nucleotides read TGTGCCAGCGGGAGGGGGAACACCGGGGAGCTGTTTTTT. This encodes CASGRGNTGELFF. This chain uses TRBV5-5 with TRBJ2-2, with 7 bases that match TRBD2. With V trimmed by 7 bases and J by 1 base, 1 base remained unmatched. From germline, CDR1 is SGHKS and CDR2 YYEKEE (reference sequence). This CDR3 region has 13 residues.

J is TRBJ1-2 and V is TRBV12-5; possible D gene TRBD1, 5 bases. V was pared by 1 base and J by 2 bases, with 11 bases between. This CDR3 spans 15 amino acids. CDR1 and CDR2 from the germline V gene are LGHNT and FRNRAP. The CDR3 spells CASGLEAGRNYGYTF. CDR3 nucleotides: TGTGCTAGTGGTTTGGAGGCAGGGAGGAACTATGGCTACACCTTC.

The chain is built from TRBV6-6 and TRBJ2-3; 7 nucleotides line up with TRBD2. This CDR3 region has 16 residues. CDR1 and CDR2 from the germline V gene are MNHNY and SVGAGI (reference sequence). V dropped 7 bases and J dropped 0; count of bases not matched to a gene: 10. DNA for the CDR3: TGTGCCAGCAAGCCTGATAGCGGGTATAGCACAGATACGCAGTATTTT. It yields the protein CASKPDSGYSTDTQYF.

The gene calls are TRBV19 and TRBJ1-1; TRBD1 is a possible D gene (6 bases). Germline V CDR1 and CDR2: LNHDA, SQIVND (reference sequence). Trimming stripped 2 bases from V and 0 bases from J, with 16 bases between. The CDR3 loop spans 17 amino acids. CDR3 bases: TGTGCCAGTAGTATAAATCCGGGGCAGGGGTTGAACACTGAAGCTTTCTTT. This codes for CASSINPGQGLNTEAFF.

The CDR3 region is CASSLVLGEQYF. DNA for the CDR3: TGTGCCAGCAGCTTAGTCCTCGGCGAGCAGTACTTC. V gene TRBV11-3 combines with J gene TRBJ2-7; D ambiguous. Looked up from germline, CDR1 is SGHNT and CDR2 is YENEEA. CDR3 length equals 12 residues. Trimming removed 1 base from V and 6 bases from J, with 7 bases in between.

For the CDR3, the DNA is TGCGCCAGCAGCCCCGGAGGGACCGGGGAGCTGTTTTTT. This translates into CASSPGGTGELFF. V gene TRBV4-1 combines with J gene TRBJ2-2; perhaps TRBD2 as D (6 bases). V lost 4 bases and J 5 bases, leaving 8 bases between the germline ends. The CDR3 is made up of 13 amino acids. Germline CDR1 reads MGHRA; CDR2 reads YSYEKL.

V is TRBV4-3 and J is TRBJ2-1; 7 bases are shared with TRBD2. CDR1 LGHNA and CDR2 YSLEER come from the germline V gene. The CDR3 spans 18 residues. V trimming: 1 base; J trimming: 6 bases; junction bases outside the gene matches: 15. Here the CDR3 DNA reads TGCGCCAGCAGCCAAGGTAATATCGCTAGCATAGCGGGCAATGAGCAGTTCTTC. It translates to CASSQGNIASIAGNEQFF.

V usage is TRBV7-8 and J usage is TRBJ1-6; TRBD1 matches 7 bases. CDR1 is SGHVS, CDR2 FQNEAQ, per germline. The CDR3 extends over 15 amino acids. After removal of 1 base from V and 9 bases from J, the junction contained 6 bases not matched to a gene. CDR3 region: CASSLGQGPVSPLHF. Written as DNA, the CDR3 is TGTGCCAGCAGCTTAGGACAGGGTCCGGTTTCACCCCTCCACTTT.

Regarding this clone: Other DNA sequences in the same sample also yield this CDR3. The CDR3 DNA follows: TGTGCCAGCAGTGGAAGTAGCGGGAGTTTAACCGGGGAGCTGTTTTTT. Translation: CASSGSSGSLTGELFF. This chain connects TRBV2 to TRBJ2-2, with 9 bases matching TRBD2. Germline loops: CDR1 SNHLY, CDR2 FYNNEI. The V and J ends lost 4 bases and 5 bases, in that order; junction bases with no gene match: 8. CDR3 length: 16 amino acids.

J is TRBJ2-4 and V is TRBV19; 10 bases align to TRBD1. Trimming removed 6 bases from V and 7 bases from J; junction bases left unmatched: 9. Germline V gene data show CDR1 as LNHDA and CDR2 as SQIVND (reference sequence). This CDR3 spans 15 amino acids. DNA of the CDR3: TGTGCCAGTAGCTCAACTAGGGGACAGGGGAACATTCAGTACTTC. This gives the protein CASSSTRGQGNIQYF. Filled out from reference TRBV19 and TRBJ2-4, the complete variable domain reads DGGITQSPKYLFRKEGQNVTLSCEQNLNHDAMYWYRQDPGQGLRLIYYSQIVNDFQKGDIAEGYSVSREKKESFPLTVTSAQKNPTAFYLCASSSTRGQGNIQYFGAGTRLSVL.

The chain joins TRBV7-9 to TRBJ1-1; D is unclear. CDR3 length: 14 amino acids. The germline V and J ends were trimmed by 5 bases and 0 bases, with 10 bases remaining between them. Per germline, CDR1 SEHNR and CDR2 FQNEAQ (reference sequence). CDR3 sequence reads: CASSPLSLNTEAFF. CDR3 nucleotide sequence: TGTGCCAGCAGCCCGTTGAGCCTGAACACTGAAGCTTTCTTT.

The gene calls are TRBV4-1 and TRBJ1-1; D possibly corresponds to TRBD1 (5 bases). Germline CDR1 is MGHRA and CDR2 is YSYEKL. Trimming left V 1 base short and J 7 bases short, with 16 bases between. This CDR3 is 15 amino acids long. CDR3 nucleotide sequence: TGCGCCAGCAGCCAAGTGGGGCCTCCTCAGGGTGAAGCTTTCTTT. Translated: CASSQVGPPQGEAFF.

This clone has just a few counts. This chain uses TRBV7-6 with TRBJ1-4; D may be TRBD1 (5 bases). Germline V CDR1 and CDR2: SGHVS, FNYEAQ. The CDR3 consists of 15 residues. The germline V and J ends were trimmed by 3 bases and 8 bases, with 16 bases remaining between them. CDR3 sequence reads: CASSLDTARMEKLFF. CDR3 bases: TGTGCCAGCAGCTTGGACACCGCGAGAATGGAAAAACTGTTTTTT.

This clone was found once. The germline gene is not matched at one end of the junction; a read error may be the cause. The V gene is TRBV7-9, the J gene TRBJ2-6; 7 bases fit TRBD1. The CDR3 is made up of 18 amino acids. The germline V gene encodes CDR1 SEHNR and CDR2 FQNEAQ (reference sequence). CDR3 in amino acids: CSSSLAGTVPTGANVLTF. The CDR3 nucleotides read TGTTCCAGCAGCTTAGCCGGGACAGTCCCTACTGGGGCCAACGTCCTGACTTTC.